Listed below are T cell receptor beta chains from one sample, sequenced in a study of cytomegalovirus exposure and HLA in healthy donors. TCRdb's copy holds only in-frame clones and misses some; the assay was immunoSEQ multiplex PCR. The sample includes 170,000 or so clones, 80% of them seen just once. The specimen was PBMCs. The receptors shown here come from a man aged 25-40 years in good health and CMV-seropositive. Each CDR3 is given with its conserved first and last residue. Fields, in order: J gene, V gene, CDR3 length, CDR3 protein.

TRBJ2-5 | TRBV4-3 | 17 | CASSQGPSGGLQETQYF
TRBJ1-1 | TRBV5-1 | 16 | CASSLEPLQPGTEAFF
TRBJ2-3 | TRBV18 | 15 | CASSLGQGVTDTQYF
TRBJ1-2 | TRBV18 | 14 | CASSPEQGYYGYTF
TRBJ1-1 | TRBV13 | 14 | CASSLGTGLAESFF
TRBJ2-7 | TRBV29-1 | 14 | CSVENTRAGSEQYF
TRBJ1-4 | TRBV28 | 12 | CASSSRRTDFLF
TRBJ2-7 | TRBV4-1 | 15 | CASSQEDRDLDEQYF
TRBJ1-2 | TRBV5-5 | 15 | CASSLGQGAGYGYTF
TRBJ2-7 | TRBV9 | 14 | CASSSRDSSYEQYF
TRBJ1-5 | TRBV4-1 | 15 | CASSQYRDDNQPQHF
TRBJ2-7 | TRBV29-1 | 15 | CSVVGGTEEPYEQYF
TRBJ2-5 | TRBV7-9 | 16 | CASSSGLAGVQETQYF
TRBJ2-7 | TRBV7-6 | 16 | CASSFDRWVLKYEQYF
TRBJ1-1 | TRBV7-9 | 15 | CASSANLAVNTEAFF
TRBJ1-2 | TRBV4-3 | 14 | CASSQPGQVDGYTF
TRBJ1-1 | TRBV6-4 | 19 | CASSEVVPSQGDLNTEAFF
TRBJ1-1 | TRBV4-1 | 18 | CASSQDRGGVGLNTEAFF
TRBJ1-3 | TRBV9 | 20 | CASSVGPNLDRGLTGNTIYF
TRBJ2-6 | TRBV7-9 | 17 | CSSRFRDRLNGANVLTF
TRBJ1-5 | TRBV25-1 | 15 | CASSEPGQRNQPQHF
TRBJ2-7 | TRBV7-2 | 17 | CASSLFAGTSSRYEQYF
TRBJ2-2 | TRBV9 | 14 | CASSVGGLAGELFF
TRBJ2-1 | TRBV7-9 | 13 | CASYLGPNNEQFF
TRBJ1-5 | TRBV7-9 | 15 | CASSWTGNPNQPQHF
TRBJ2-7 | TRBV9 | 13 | CASSVASSYEQYF
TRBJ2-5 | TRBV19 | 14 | CASSTAGLPETQYF
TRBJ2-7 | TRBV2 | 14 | CASITGRGSYEQYF
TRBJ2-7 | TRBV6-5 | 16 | CASSYSGGGDRDEQYF
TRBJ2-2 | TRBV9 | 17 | CASSVAGLAGRNGELFF
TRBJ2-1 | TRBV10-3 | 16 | CATTFRGREANNEQFF
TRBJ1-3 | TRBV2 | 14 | CASRGQGSGNTIYF
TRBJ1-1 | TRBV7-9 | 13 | CASSFGGRAEAFF
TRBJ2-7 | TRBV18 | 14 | CASSRGGGNYEQYF
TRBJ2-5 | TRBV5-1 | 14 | CASSLGTGQETQYF